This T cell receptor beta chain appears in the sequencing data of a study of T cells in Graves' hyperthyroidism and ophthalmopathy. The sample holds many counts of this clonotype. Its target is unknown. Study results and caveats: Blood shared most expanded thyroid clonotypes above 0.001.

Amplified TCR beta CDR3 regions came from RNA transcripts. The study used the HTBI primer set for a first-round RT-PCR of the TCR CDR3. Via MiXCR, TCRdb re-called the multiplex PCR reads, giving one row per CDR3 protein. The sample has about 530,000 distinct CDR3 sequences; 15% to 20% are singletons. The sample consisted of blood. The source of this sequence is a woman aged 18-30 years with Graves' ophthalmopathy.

CDR3 amino acids: CACPSASGSYEQYF. Written as DNA, the CDR3 is TGTGCCTGCCCCTCGGCTAGCGGGAGCTACGAGCAGTACTTC. This chain connects TRBV30 to TRBJ2-7; 10 bases align to TRBD2. V gave up 6 bases and J gave up 3 bases; unmatched junction bases: 8. Germline CDR1 GTSNPN, CDR2 SVGIG (reference sequence). The CDR3 is 14 amino acids.